This T cell receptor (beta chain) stems from a study of blood T cell repertoires in COVID-19. Turning to the study itself: Samples taken during acute and convalescent COVID-19 were collected in the United States, Italy and Spain. T cells, B-cell-depleted T cells, or PBMCs supplied cDNA or gDNA.

Original data processing: Estimation of nucleated cell counts relied on the amplification of reference gene primers. Data came from immunoSEQ multiplex PCR; TCRdb stores just in-frame clones and leaves some out. V and J calls and clone size are given by that table; D and trimming were obtained from the DNA. This sample has roughly 110,000 clones; around 88% occur once, and the top ten carry 5.5% to 8%. The ends were cut back, 4 bases at V and 5 bases at J, with 17 bases in the middle. The CDR3 has 16 residues. Per the germline V gene, CDR1 is SGHVS and CDR2 is FQNEAQ. Sequencing was carried out using peripheral blood. The TCR was taken from a man aged 50 to 60 with active or convalescent COVID-19. This chain connects TRBV7-8 to TRBJ2-2; a weak D match, TRBD2 (6 bases). CDR3 region: CASSSTGGVGTGELFF. CDR3 nucleotide sequence: TGTGCCAGCAGCTCTACCGGAGGGGTCGGAACCGGGGAGCTGTTTTTT.